This entry lists 18 T cell receptor beta chains sequenced from one sample in a study of CD8 T cells in ankylosing spondylitis listed by TCRdb under 2017. The antigens for these receptors are not known. The paper as a whole reports these results and caveats: A TCR beta motif made up of about eight highly homologous amino acid variants appeared to be characteristic of blood from ankylosing spondylitis patients.

The library was built by means of 5' RACE. Sequencing was performed on an Illumina HiSeq 2500. In-frame beta chains were kept once TCRdb had trimmed the public reads at Q25 with fastp and called clones with MiXCR. Each CDR3 protein gets just one entry, which takes the most common genes and DNA from the rows behind it. The sample yields about 800,000 distinct CDR3 sequences; 12% were counted once. The ten largest clones add up to about 0.5% of the sample. The sequenced material came from blood, either unsorted or a sorted T cell fraction (not recorded which). These receptors originate from a male donor with ankylosing spondylitis.

This clonotype was found a few times. The rearrangement links TRBV5-6 to TRBJ2-3, with 9 bases matching TRBD1. Germline trimming cut 2 bases from V and 10 bases from J; bases unmatched to any gene: 5. The CDR3 is made up of 13 amino acids. Looked up from germline, CDR1 is SGHDT and CDR2 is YYEEEE. DNA for the CDR3: TGTGCCAGCAGCTTTCAGTGGACAGGGGCGCAGTATTTT. This translates into CASSFQWTGAQYF.

The J gene is TRBJ1-1, the V gene TRBV7-9; TRBD1 agrees at 10 bases. The CDR3 contains 15 residues. With 5 bases clipped from V and 4 bases from J, the junction kept 7 bases outside the gene matches. The germline gives CDR1 SEHNR, CDR2 FQNEAQ (reference sequence). DNA of the CDR3: TGTGCCAGCAGCCCCGGGACAGGGGCCCCCACTGAAGCTTTCTTT. This sequence encodes CASSPGTGAPTEAFF.

The chain has TRBV7-8 and TRBJ1-4; D is undetermined. CDR1 is SGHVS and CDR2 is FQNEAQ in the germline V gene. The CDR3 extends over 15 amino acids. Trimming cost V 5 bases and J 8 bases, with 18 bases left between them. The CDR3 reads CASSPMNHQGEKLFF. CDR3 bases: TGTGCCAGCAGCCCCATGAACCATCAAGGGGAAAAACTGTTTTTT.

This clonotype was counted only a few times. This chain links TRBV29-1 with TRBJ1-4; a weak D match, TRBD1 (6 bases). Germline CDR1 reads SQVTM; CDR2 reads ANQGSEA. This CDR3 contains 13 residues. Trimming removed 5 bases from V and 4 bases from J, with 11 bases in between. The CDR3 DNA reads as TGCAGCGTTTTACGGGGGCTTAATGAAAAACTGTTTTTT. Amino acids: CSVLRGLNEKLFF.

The chain joins TRBV5-1 to TRBJ2-3, with 7 bases aligning to TRBD1. This CDR3 has 16 residues. Germline CDR1 reads SGHRS; CDR2 reads YFSETQ. V trimming: 4 bases; J trimming: 0 bases; junction bases outside the gene matches: 8. The CDR3 reads CASSRPDRASTDTQYF. The DNA for the CDR3 is TGCGCCAGCAGCCGGCCAGACAGGGCGAGCACAGATACGCAGTATTTT. Full variable domain (remainder filled in from reference TRBV5-1 and TRBJ2-3): KAGVTQTPRYLIKTRGQQVTLSCSPISGHRSVSWYQQTPGQGLQFLFEYFSETQRNKGNFPGRFSGRQFSNSRSEMNVSTLELGDSALYLCASSRPDRASTDTQYFGPGTRLTVL.

The chain combines TRBV4-3 with TRBJ2-7; perhaps TRBD1 as D (6 bases). The V gene's germline CDR1 is LGHNA and CDR2 YSLEER. CDR3 length: 13 amino acids. The V end was cut by 1 base, the J end by 5 bases, with 9 bases between. The DNA of the CDR3 is TGCGCCAGCAGCCAAGTACAGGGCGACGAGCAGTACTTC. This translates into CASSQVQGDEQYF.

In this sample, this clonotype turned up many times. The chain is built from TRBV7-2 and TRBJ2-3; D might be TRBD1 or TRBD2, each matching 5 bases. There are 16 residues in the CDR3. V lost 1 base to trimming and J lost 5 bases, with 16 bases between them. CDR1 and CDR2 from the germline V gene are SGHTA and FQGNSA. This CDR3 reads CASSLDGARLRDTQYF. Written as DNA, the CDR3 is TGTGCCAGCAGCTTAGACGGGGCGAGACTCCGAGATACGCAGTATTTT.

This clonotype appeared many times. This sequence joins TRBV5-5 and TRBJ1-2; D perhaps matches TRBD1 (6 bases). CDR1 is SGHKS and CDR2 is YYEKEE in the germline V gene (reference sequence). The CDR3 loop spans 16 amino acids. V was pared by 3 bases and J by 1 base, with 16 bases between. The CDR3: CASSSFGGLNNYGYTF. The CDR3 DNA reads TGTGCCAGCAGCTCCTTTGGGGGGCTTAATAACTATGGCTACACCTTC.

The table lists this clonotype with a few counts. The chain joins TRBV20-1 to TRBJ2-7; the D gene is possibly TRBD2 (6 bases). With 0 bases removed from V and 6 bases from J, the gap between germline ends came to 12 bases. CDR3 length equals 13 residues. The germline V gene encodes CDR1 DFQATT and CDR2 SNEGSKA (reference sequence). CDR3 DNA sequence: TGCAGTGCTAGAGATTCCCAGGGACTCGAGCAGTACTTC. Translation gives CSARDSQGLEQYF.

V is TRBV25-1 and J is TRBJ2-7; 8 bases are a match to TRBD2. The CDR3 extends over 15 amino acids. Germline CDR1 MGHDK, CDR2 SYGVNS. Trimming took 4 bases from V and 4 from J; bases not matched to a gene: 9. CDR3 amino acids: CASSGRGGARYEQYF. As DNA, the CDR3 is TGTGCCAGCAGTGGCCGGGGGGGGGCGAGGTACGAGCAGTACTTC.

The chain combines TRBV6-5 with TRBJ1-1; the match to TRBD1 covers 7 bases. V shed 5 bases, J shed 7 bases, and the junction held 10 bases outside the gene matches. CDR1 and CDR2 from the germline V gene are MNHEY and SVGAGI. There are 14 residues in the CDR3. The CDR3 sequence: CASSNILQGNEAFF. Here the CDR3 DNA reads TGTGCCAGCAGTAACATATTACAGGGGAATGAAGCTTTCTTT.

The gene calls are TRBV27 and TRBJ2-3, with D possibly matching TRBD2 (6 bases). From germline, CDR1 is MNHEY and CDR2 SMNVEV (reference sequence). The ends were cut back, 2 bases at V and 1 base at J, with 10 bases in the middle. CDR3 size: 15 residues. In nucleotides, the CDR3 is TGTGCCAGCAGTTTAGGCGGGATTCGCACAGATACGCAGTATTTT. Translation gives CASSLGGIRTDTQYF.

This clonotype was counted ten times or more. The CDR3 loop reads CSAPWVAQDNEQFF. DNA for the CDR3: TGCAGTGCTCCGTGGGTAGCTCAGGACAATGAGCAGTTCTTC. This chain links TRBV20-1 with TRBJ2-1; no definite D call. CDR1 DFQATT and CDR2 SNEGSKA come from the germline V gene (reference sequence). The CDR3 length is 14 residues. Trimming pared 5 bases from V and 5 bases from J, leaving 16 bases between.

The CDR3 nucleotides are TGTGCCAGCAGTGAAAGGCAGGGCTATGGCTACACCTTC. Translated, it gives CASSERQGYGYTF. The gene calls are TRBV6-1 and TRBJ1-2; D may be TRBD1 (5 bases). Per germline, CDR1 MNHNS and CDR2 SASEGT. CDR3 length: 13 residues. V dropped 2 bases and J dropped 4 bases, with 8 bases sitting between them.

V is TRBV7-2 and J is TRBJ2-3; D is unclear. Germline V gives CDR1 SGHTA, CDR2 FQGNSA. V shed 1 base and J shed 6 bases, with 8 bases lying between them. There are 13 residues in the CDR3. The CDR3 bases are TGTGCCAGCAGCTTAGTGAGGTCGGATACGCAGTATTTT. Protein sequence: CASSLVRSDTQYF.

This clonotype was found a few times. CDR3 residues: CASSPRRTGQRGTEAFF. The CDR3 DNA reads TGTGCCAGCTCACCAAGGAGGACAGGACAACGGGGAACTGAAGCTTTCTTT. The V gene is TRBV18, the J gene TRBJ1-1; TRBD1 agrees at 7 bases. The CDR3 has 17 residues. Germline CDR1 reads KGHSH; CDR2 reads LQKENI. V shed 2 bases, J shed 5 bases, and the junction held 14 bases outside the gene matches.

This rearrangement joins TRBV7-2 to TRBJ2-7; perhaps TRBD1 as D (5 bases). Germline CDR1 reads SGHTA; CDR2 reads FQGNSA. This CDR3 comprises 14 residues. V was shortened by 5 bases and J by 3 bases, with 14 bases between the two germline ends. In DNA form, the CDR3 reads TGTGCCAGCAGCCCATTGGACACCTTCTACGAGCAGTACTTC. Encoded protein: CASSPLDTFYEQYF.

This sequence joins TRBV5-4 and TRBJ1-1; possible D gene TRBD1, 6 bases. From germline, CDR1 is SGHNT and CDR2 YYREEE (reference sequence). This CDR3 spans 16 amino acids. The V end was cut by 4 bases, the J end by 3 bases, with 19 bases between. The DNA for the CDR3 is TGTGCCAGCAGCCCAAAGGGGGGTATGTGGTACACTGAAGCTTTCTTT. The encoded protein is CASSPKGGMWYTEAFF.